This entry lists 5 T cell receptor beta chains sequenced from one sample in a study of blood T cells in healthy people across ages. With a J-beta primer mix and a sample-barcoded 5' primer, a second PCR ran about 6 to 11 cycles. MiXCR, run by TCRdb on the 5' RACE reads, gives a single entry per CDR3 protein. The repertoire holds fewer than 700,000 distinct CDR3 sequences, with around 38% as singletons. Specimen: blood. These receptors originate from a man older than 75 in good health.

The CDR3 DNA reads as TGCAGTGCTCGCTTGGGGACAGGGGGTTATGGCTACACCTTC. As protein: CSARLGTGGYGYTF. The gene calls are TRBV20-1 and TRBJ1-2; 11 bases map to TRBD1. V shed 5 bases, J shed 5 bases, and the junction held 7 bases outside the gene matches. CDR3 size: 14 residues. Germline loops: CDR1 DFQATT, CDR2 SNEGSKA (reference sequence).

This clonotype has a handful of counts. The V and J genes are TRBV12-3 or TRBV12-4 and TRBJ1-4; D perhaps matches TRBD1 (5 bases). V was cut by 0 bases and J by 4 bases, with 9 bases left in between. This CDR3 contains 15 residues. CDR3 nucleotides: TGTGCCAGCAGTTTAGCGGGACTTGATAATGAAAAACTGTTTTTT. It is translated as CASSLAGLDNEKLFF.

The genes are TRBV30 and TRBJ2-6, with a weak D call TRBD1 (5 bases). The CDR3 runs 13 residues. Trimming took 3 bases from V and 5 from J, leaving 8 bases between them. Germline loops: CDR1 GTSNPN, CDR2 SVGIG (reference sequence). The CDR3 DNA sequence: TGTGCCTGGAGGACAGCTTGGGCCAACGTCCTGACTTTC. Its protein is CAWRTAWANVLTF. Complete variable domain (other parts from reference TRBV30 and TRBJ2-6): SQTIHQWPATLVQPVGSPLSLECTVEGTSNPNLYWYRQAAGRGLQLLFYSVGIGQISSEVPQNLSASRPQDRQFILSSKKLLLSDSGFYLCAWRTAWANVLTFGAGSRLTVL.

V gene TRBV15 combines with J gene TRBJ2-7; D is unresolved. Trimming shortened V by 2 bases and J by 5 bases, and 16 bases separated the two germline ends. The CDR3 sequence is 15 residues long. Looked up from germline, CDR1 is LNHNV and CDR2 is YYDKDF (reference sequence). CDR3 sequence: CATSRRAPGGDEQYF. The CDR3 nucleotides are TGTGCCACCAGCAGACGGGCCCCGGGTGGCGACGAGCAGTACTTC.

V and J are TRBV2 and TRBJ2-7, with unresolved D. This CDR3 has 14 residues. V dropped 3 bases and J dropped 0 bases, with 9 bases sitting between them. Looked up from germline, CDR1 is SNHLY and CDR2 is FYNNEI. The CDR3 here is CASSDRPSSYEQYF. The CDR3, as DNA: TGTGCCAGCAGTGATAGGCCGAGCTCCTACGAGCAGTACTTC.